The source of this TCR beta chain is a study of T cell responses to AZD1222 COVID-19 vaccine. Regarding the study as a whole: Per reports, nearly half of all spike-specific TCRs target regions that are unmutated in variants. Receipt of two AZD1222 doses was followed by a rise in Spike-specific TCR breadth and depth. Dominant at 160-218 and 743-854, vaccine-associated CD4 TCRs also spanned spike.

V was pared by 7 bases and J by 4 bases, with 19 bases between. Germline lookup yields CDR1 WSHSY and CDR2 SAAADI. The CDR3 is 15 amino acids. Profiling relied on immunoSEQ multiplex PCR, and the TCRdb table lists in-frame clones only, not all of them. The repertoire has 60,000 to 85,000 clones, about 83% of them found once; the top ten carry approximately 27%. Details on this clone: Its antigen remains unidentified.

V is TRBV10-2 and J is TRBJ1-1; weak D call: TRBD1 (6 bases). The clonotype was recovered from an adult who received the MenACWY meningococcal vaccine as a control. Sequencing used peripheral blood, obtained 28 days after the second dose of the MenACWY control vaccine. DNA for the CDR3: TGCGCCAGCAAGGAGGGGGTAAGAATGGGCACTGAAGCTTTCTTT. Translated, it gives CASKEGVRMGTEAFF.